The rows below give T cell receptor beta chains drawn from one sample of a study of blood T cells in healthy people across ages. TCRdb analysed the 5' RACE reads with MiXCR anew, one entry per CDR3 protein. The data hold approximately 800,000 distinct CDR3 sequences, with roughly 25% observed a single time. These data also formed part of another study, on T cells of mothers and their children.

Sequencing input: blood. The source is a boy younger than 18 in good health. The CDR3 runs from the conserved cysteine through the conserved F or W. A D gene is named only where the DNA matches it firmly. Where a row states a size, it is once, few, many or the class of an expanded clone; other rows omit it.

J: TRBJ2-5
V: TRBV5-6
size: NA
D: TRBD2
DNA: TGTGCCAGCAGCCTATATAGCGGGACCACCGTGCATACCCAGTACTTC
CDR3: CASSLYSGTTVHTQYF

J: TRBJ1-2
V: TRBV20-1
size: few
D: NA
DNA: TGCAGTGCTGGACAGCCGCCTGACTATGGCTACACCTTC
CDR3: CSAGQPPDYGYTF

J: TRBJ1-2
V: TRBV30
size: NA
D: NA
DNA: TGTGCCTGGAGGTGTATCGGGAGTCGGTGGTCGACTAACTATGGCTACACCTTC
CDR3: CAWRCIGSRWSTNYGYTF

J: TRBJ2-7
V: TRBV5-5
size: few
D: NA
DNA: TGTGCTAGCAGCACGGGACATGAGTCCTACGAGCAGTACTTC
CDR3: CASSTGHESYEQYF

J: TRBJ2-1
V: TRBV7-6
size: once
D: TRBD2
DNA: TGTGCCAGCAGCTTAGAGATAGCGGGAGGGAACAATGAGCAGTTCTTC
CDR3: CASSLEIAGGNNEQFF

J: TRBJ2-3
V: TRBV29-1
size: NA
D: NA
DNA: TGCAGCGTTAAGGGACTCTACGCAAATACGCAGTATTTT
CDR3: CSVKGLYANTQYF

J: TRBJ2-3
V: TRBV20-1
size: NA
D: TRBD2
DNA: TGCAGTGCTAGAGACCCATCTAGCGGGACTAGCACAGATACGCAGTATTTT
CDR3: CSARDPSSGTSTDTQYF

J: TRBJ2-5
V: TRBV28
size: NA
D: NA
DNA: TGTGCCAGCAGTTCAGGCGGCAGCGGCCAAGAGACCCAGTACTTC
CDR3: CASSSGGSGQETQYF

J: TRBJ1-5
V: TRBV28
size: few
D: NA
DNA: TGTGCCAGCACCCGATACTCTAATCAGCCCCAGCATTTT
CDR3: CASTRYSNQPQHF

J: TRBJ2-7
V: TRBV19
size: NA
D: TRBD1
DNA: TGTGCCAGTAGTACATCGGGACAGCACTCCTACGAGCAGTACTTC
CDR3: CASSTSGQHSYEQYF

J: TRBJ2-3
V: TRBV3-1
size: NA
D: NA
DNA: TGTGCCAGCAGCCATGGGCAGCCAAATTTCGATACGCAGTATTTT
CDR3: CASSHGQPNFDTQYF

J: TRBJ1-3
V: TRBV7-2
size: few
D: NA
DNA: TGTGCCAGCCATCAGGGAAACTCTGGAAACACCATATATTTT
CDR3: CASHQGNSGNTIYF

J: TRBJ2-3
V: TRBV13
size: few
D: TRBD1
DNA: TGTGCCAGCAGCACATACGGGACAGGGGGCCGGACAGATACGCAGTATTTT
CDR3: CASSTYGTGGRTDTQYF

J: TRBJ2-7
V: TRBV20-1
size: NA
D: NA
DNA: TGCAGTGCTAGAGAAAGAATACAGTACTCGGGCCGCGAGCAGTACTTC
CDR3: CSARERIQYSGREQYF

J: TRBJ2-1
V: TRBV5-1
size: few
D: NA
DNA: TGCGCCAGCAGCCGTTGGAGGACAGAAAACTACTACAATGAGCAGTTCTTC
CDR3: CASSRWRTENYYNEQFF

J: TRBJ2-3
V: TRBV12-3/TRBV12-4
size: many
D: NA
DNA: TGTGCCAGCAGCGTCACAGATACGCAGTATTTT
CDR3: CASSVTDTQYF

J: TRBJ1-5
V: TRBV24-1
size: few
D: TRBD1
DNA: TGTGCCACCAGTGACCCTACGACAGGGGAGGTTCAGCCCCAGCATTTT
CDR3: CATSDPTTGEVQPQHF

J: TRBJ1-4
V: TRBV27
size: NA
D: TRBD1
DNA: TGTGCCAGCAGTCAACAGGGGTTGAGTGAAAAACCGTTTTTT
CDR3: CASSQQGLSEKPFF

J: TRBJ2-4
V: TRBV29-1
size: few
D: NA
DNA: TGCAGCGTTGAAGAAACAGGCGAAGCCAAAAACATTCAGTACTTC
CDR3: CSVEETGEAKNIQYF

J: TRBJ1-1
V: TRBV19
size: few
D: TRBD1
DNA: TGTGCCAGTAGTACCTTGACAGGGACGGGCACTGAAGCTTTCTTT
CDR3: CASSTLTGTGTEAFF

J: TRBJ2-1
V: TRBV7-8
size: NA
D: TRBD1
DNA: TGTGCCAGCAGCCCCCGGTTTCGGACAGGGGGCTACAATGAGCAGTTCTTC
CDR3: CASSPRFRTGGYNEQFF

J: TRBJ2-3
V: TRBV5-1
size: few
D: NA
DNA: TGCGCCAGCAGCTTTCAGGGTTACACAGATACGCAGTATTTT
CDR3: CASSFQGYTDTQYF

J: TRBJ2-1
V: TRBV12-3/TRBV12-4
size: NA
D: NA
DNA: TGTGCCAGCACCACCGCAGGGGCGAATGAGCAGTTCTTC
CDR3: CASTTAGANEQFF

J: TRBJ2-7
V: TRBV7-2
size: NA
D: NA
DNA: TGTGCCAGCAGCTCCGACAGATTCTACGAGCAGTACTTC
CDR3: CASSSDRFYEQYF

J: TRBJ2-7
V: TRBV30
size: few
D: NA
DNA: TGTGCCTGGATCCAGGGGCGCGAGCAGTACTTC
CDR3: CAWIQGREQYF

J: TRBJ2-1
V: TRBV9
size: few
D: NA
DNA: TGTGCCAGCAGCGAAGGAGGGGGGCCTTACAATGAGCAGTTCTTC
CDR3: CASSEGGGPYNEQFF

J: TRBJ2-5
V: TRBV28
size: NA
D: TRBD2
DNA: TGTGCCAGCAGTCGGCTAGCGGGGGGATACCAAGAGACCCAGCACTTC
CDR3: CASSRLAGGYQETQHF

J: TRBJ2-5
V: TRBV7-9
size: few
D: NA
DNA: TGTGCCAGCAGCTTCGCAGGGGGGAAAGAGACCCAGTACTTC
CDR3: CASSFAGGKETQYF

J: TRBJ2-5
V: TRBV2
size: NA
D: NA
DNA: TGTGCCAGCAGCGAGATACAGGGCTGGGAGACCCAGTACTTC
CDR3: CASSEIQGWETQYF

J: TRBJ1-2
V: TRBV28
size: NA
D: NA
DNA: TGTGCCAGCAGTTTATCTGGAAAAGCGGGATCTCCTAAGGTCGGCTACACCTTC
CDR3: CASSLSGKAGSPKVGYTF

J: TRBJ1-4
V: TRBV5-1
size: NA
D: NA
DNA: TGCGCCAGCAGCTTCCTGGATCCTAATGAAAAACTGTTTTTT
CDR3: CASSFLDPNEKLFF

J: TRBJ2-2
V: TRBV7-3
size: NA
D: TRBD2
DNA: TGTGCCAGCAGCACCGGGACTAGCCCGGCTACCGGGGAGCTGTTTTTT
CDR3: CASSTGTSPATGELFF

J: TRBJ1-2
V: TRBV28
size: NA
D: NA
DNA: TGTGCCAGCAGTTTAATGCCCCTCAGCGCCTATGGCTACACCTTC
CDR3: CASSLMPLSAYGYTF

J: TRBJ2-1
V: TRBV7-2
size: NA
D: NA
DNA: TGTGCCAGCAGCTTAGAACGTTTTATGAGGGGTAGTGAGCAGTTCTTC
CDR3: CASSLERFMRGSEQFF

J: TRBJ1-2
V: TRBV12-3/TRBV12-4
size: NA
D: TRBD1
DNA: TGTGCCAGCAGCGATGCCGGGACAGGGGGCGCTGGCTACACCTTC
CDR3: CASSDAGTGGAGYTF

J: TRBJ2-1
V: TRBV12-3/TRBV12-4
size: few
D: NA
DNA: TGTGCCAGCAGTTACTGGGCCTCTGGGGGTGAGCAGTTCTTC
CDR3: CASSYWASGGEQFF

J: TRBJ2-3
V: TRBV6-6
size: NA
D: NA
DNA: TGTGCCAGCAGTTACTCTGACTATTTACCAGATACGCAGTATTTT
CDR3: CASSYSDYLPDTQYF

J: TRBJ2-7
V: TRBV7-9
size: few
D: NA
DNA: TGTGCCAGCAGCCAAGGACAGCACTACGAGCAGTACTTC
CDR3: CASSQGQHYEQYF

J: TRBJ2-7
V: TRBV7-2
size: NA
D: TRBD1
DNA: TGTGCCAGCAGCTCCGTGACAGGGGGCGAGCAGTACTTC
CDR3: CASSSVTGGEQYF